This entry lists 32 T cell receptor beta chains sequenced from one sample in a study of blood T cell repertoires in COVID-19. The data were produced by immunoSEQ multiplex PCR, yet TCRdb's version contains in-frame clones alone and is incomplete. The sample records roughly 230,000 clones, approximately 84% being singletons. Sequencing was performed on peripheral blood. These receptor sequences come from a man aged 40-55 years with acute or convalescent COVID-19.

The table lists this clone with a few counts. The CDR3 DNA follows: TGTGCCAGCAGCTTGGCCTGGGGGGGACTAAACTATGGCTACACCTTC. Protein product: CASSLAWGGLNYGYTF. This chain joins TRBV5-4 and TRBJ1-2; possible D gene TRBD1, 5 bases. CDR1 and CDR2 (germline): SGHNT, YYREEE (reference sequence). Trimming removed 0 bases from V and 2 bases from J, with 14 bases in between. CDR3 length: 16 residues.

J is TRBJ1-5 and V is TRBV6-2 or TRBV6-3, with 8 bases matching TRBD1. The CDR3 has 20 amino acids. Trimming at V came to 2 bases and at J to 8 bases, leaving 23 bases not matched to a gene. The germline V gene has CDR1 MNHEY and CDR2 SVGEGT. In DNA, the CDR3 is TGTGCCAGCAGTTACGGTTTTGGGACAGGTCTCCGCACGGCAGGAAAGCCCCAGCATTTT. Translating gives CASSYGFGTGLRTAGKPQHF.

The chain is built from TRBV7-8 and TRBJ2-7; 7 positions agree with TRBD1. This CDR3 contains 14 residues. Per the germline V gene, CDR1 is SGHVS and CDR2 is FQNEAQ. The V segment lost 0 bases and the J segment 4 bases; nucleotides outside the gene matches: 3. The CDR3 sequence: CASSLAGQLYEQYF. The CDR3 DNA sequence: TGTGCCAGCAGCTTAGCGGGACAGTTGTACGAGCAGTACTTC.

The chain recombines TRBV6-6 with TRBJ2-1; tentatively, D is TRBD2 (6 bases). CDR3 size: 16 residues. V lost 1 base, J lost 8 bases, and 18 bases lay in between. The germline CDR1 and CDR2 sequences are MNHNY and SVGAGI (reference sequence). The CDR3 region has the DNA TGTGCCAGCAGTTACTTAAGGGGAGGTCCCGGGGATGAGCAGTTCTTC. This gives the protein CASSYLRGGPGDEQFF.

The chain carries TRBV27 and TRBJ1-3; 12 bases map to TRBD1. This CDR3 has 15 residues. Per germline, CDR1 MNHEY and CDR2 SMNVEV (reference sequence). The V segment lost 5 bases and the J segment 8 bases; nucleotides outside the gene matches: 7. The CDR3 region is CASSLRGTGGDTIYF. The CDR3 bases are TGTGCCAGCAGTCTACGCGGGACAGGGGGCGACACCATATATTTT.

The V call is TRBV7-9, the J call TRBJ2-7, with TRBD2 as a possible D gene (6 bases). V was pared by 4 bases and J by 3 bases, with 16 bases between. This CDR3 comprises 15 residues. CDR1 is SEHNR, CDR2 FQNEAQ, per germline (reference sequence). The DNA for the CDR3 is TGTGCCAGCAGCTCCTGGGGGGACGGGGGCTACGAGCAGTACTTC. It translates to CASSSWGDGGYEQYF.

CDR3 sequence (DNA): TGTGCCAGCAGTGAAGCTTCGGACACTGAAGCTTTCTTT. Encoded protein: CASSEASDTEAFF. The chain employs TRBV2 and TRBJ1-1; no firm D call. CDR1 is SNHLY and CDR2 is FYNNEI in the germline V gene. The CDR3 runs 13 residues. Trimming removed 0 bases at V and 3 bases at J, with 5 bases between. The whole variable domain, filled in from reference TRBV2 and TRBJ1-1, reads EPEVTQTPSHQVTQMGQEVILRCVPISNHLYFYWYRQILGQKVEFLVSFYNNEISEKSEIFDDQFSVERPDGSNFTLKIRSTKLEDSAMYFCASSEASDTEAFFGQGTRLTVV.

This CDR3 reads CASSQDRVLEKLFF. CDR3 DNA: TGCGCCAGCAGCCAAGATCGGGTTCTCGAAAAACTGTTTTTT. The chain joins TRBV4-3 to TRBJ1-4, with D uncertain. Trimming removed 0 bases from V and 8 bases from J, with 10 bases in between. This CDR3 region has 14 residues. Germline CDR1 LGHNA, CDR2 YSLEER.

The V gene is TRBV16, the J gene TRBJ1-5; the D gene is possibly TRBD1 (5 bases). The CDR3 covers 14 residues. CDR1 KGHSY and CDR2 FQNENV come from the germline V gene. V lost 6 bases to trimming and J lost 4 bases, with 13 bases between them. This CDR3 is CASSHPGLNQPQHF. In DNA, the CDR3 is TGTGCCAGCAGTCATCCGGGACTGAATCAGCCCCAGCATTTT.

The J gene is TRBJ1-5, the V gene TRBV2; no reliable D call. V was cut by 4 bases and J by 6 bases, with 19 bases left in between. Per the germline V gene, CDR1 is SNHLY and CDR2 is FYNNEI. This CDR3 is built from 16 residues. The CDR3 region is CASSAIGPTGSQPQHF. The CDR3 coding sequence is TGTGCCAGCAGTGCGATTGGGCCCACGGGGAGTCAGCCCCAGCATTTT.

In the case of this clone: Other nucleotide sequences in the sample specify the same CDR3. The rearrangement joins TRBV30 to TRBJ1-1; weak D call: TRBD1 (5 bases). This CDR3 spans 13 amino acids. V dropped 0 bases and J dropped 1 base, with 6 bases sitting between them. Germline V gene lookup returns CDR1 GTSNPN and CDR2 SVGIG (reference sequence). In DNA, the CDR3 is TGTGCCTGGAGTGTACAGGAGAACACTGAAGCTTTCTTT. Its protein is CAWSVQENTEAFF.

The CDR3 coding sequence is TGTGCCAGCAGTGAAAGTGAGGTGAATGAGCAGTTCTTC. Amino acids: CASSESEVNEQFF. This chain joins TRBV2 and TRBJ2-1, with D unclear. Trimming left V 2 bases short and J 7 bases short, with 9 bases between. The CDR3 loop spans 13 amino acids. The germline V gene has CDR1 SNHLY and CDR2 FYNNEI.

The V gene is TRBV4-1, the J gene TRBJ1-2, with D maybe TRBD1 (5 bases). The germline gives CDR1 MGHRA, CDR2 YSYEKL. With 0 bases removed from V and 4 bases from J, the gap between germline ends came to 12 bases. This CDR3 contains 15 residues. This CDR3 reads CASSQELTAAYGYTF. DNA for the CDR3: TGCGCCAGCAGCCAAGAATTGACAGCCGCCTATGGCTACACCTTC.

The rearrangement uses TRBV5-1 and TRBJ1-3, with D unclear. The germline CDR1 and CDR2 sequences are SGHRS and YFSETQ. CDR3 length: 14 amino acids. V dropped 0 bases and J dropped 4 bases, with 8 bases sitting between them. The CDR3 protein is CASSLEPSGNTIYF. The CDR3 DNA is TGCGCCAGCAGCTTGGAGCCCTCGGGAAACACCATATATTTT.

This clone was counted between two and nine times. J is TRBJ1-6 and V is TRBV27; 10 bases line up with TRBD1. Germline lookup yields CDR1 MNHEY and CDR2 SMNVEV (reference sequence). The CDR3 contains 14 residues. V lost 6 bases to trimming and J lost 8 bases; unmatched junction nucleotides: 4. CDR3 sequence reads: CASRPGQGHSPLHF. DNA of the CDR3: TGTGCCAGCAGACCGGGACAGGGGCATTCACCCCTCCACTTT.

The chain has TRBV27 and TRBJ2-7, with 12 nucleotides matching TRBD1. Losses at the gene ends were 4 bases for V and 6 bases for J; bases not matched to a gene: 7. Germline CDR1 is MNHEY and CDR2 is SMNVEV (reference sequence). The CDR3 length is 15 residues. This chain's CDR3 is CASSSAGTGGSEQYF. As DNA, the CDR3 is TGTGCCAGCAGTTCTGCCGGGACAGGGGGCAGCGAGCAGTACTTC.

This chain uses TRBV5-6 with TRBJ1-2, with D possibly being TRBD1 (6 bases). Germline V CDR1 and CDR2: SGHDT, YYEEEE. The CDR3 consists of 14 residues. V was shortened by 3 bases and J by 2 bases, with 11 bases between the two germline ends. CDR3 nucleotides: TGTGCCAGCAGCTCTGAAAGGGGGAACTATGGCTACACCTTC. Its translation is CASSSERGNYGYTF.

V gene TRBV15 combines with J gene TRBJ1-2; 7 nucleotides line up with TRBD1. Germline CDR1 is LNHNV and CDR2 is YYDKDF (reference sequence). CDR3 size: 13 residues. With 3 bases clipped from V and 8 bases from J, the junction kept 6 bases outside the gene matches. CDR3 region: CATSSTGTVGYTF. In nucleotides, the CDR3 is TGTGCCACCAGCAGCACCGGGACAGTAGGCTACACCTTC. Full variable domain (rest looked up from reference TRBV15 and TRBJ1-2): DAMVIQNPRYQVTQFGKPVTLSCSQTLNHNVMYWYQQKSSQAPKLLFHYYDKDFNNEADTPDNFQSRRPNTSFCFLDIRSPGLGDTAMYLCATSSTGTVGYTFGSGTRLTVV.

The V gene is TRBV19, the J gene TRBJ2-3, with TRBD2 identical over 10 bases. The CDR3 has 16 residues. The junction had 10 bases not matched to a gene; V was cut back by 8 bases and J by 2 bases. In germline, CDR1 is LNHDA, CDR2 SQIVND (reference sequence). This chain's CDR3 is CASQLRGTSATDTQYF. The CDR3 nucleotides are TGTGCCAGTCAACTCCGAGGGACTAGCGCCACAGATACGCAGTATTTT.

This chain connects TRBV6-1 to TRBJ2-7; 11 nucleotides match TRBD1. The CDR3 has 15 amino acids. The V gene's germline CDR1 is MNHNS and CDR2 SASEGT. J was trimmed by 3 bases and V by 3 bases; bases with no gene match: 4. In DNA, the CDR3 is TGTGCCAGCAGTGACCCCGGGACAGGGGGCTACGAGCAGTACTTC. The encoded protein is CASSDPGTGGYEQYF.

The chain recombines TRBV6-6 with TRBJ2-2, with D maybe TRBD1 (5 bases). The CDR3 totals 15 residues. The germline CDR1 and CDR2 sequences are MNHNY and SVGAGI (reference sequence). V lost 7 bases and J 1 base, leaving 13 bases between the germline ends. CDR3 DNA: TGTGCCAGCATCGATGCAGGGCGGAACACCGGGGAGCTGTTTTTT. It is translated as CASIDAGRNTGELFF.

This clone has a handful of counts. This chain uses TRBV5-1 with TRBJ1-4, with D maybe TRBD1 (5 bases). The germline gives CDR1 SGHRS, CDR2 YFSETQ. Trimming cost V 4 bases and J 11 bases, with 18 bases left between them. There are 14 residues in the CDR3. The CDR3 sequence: CASSVTGTGTKLFF. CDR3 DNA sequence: TGCGCCAGCAGCGTAACAGGCACCGGAACTAAACTGTTTTTT.

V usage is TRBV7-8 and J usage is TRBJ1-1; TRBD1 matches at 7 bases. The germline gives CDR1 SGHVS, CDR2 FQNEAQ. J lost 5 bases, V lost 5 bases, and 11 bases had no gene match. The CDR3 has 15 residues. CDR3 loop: CASSLLRGGWTEAFF. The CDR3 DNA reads TGTGCCAGCAGCCTCTTGCGAGGGGGCTGGACTGAAGCTTTCTTT.

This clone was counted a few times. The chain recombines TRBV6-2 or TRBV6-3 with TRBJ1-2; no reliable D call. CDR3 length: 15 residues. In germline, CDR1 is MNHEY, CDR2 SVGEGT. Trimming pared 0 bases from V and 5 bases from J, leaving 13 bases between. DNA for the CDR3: TGTGCCAGCAGTTACTCTTTGGAATCAGCGTATGGCTACACCTTC. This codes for CASSYSLESAYGYTF.

The CDR3 protein is CASSGAGVSTEAFF. Here the CDR3 DNA reads TGTGCCAGCAGTGGGGCAGGGGTGAGCACTGAAGCTTTCTTT. The chain uses TRBV25-1 and TRBJ1-1, with D maybe TRBD1 (6 bases). V lost 4 bases and J 4 bases, leaving 13 bases between the germline ends. Germline values: CDR1 MGHDK, CDR2 SYGVNS. The CDR3 loop spans 14 amino acids.

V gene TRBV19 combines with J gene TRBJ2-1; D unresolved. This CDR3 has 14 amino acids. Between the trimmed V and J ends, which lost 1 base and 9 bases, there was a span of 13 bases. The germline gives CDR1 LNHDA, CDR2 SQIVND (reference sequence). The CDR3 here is CASSIGQIITEQFF. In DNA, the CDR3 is TGTGCCAGTAGTATAGGGCAGATCATCACTGAGCAGTTCTTC.

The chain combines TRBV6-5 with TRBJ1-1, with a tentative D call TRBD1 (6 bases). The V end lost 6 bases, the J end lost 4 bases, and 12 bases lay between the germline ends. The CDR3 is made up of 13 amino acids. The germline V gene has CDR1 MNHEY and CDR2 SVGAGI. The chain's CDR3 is CASRPTGSTEAFF. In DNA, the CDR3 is TGTGCCAGCAGACCAACAGGGAGCACTGAAGCTTTCTTT.

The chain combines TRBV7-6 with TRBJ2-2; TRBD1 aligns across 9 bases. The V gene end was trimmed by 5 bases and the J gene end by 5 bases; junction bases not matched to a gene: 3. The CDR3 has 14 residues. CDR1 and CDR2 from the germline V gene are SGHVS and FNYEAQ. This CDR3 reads CASSLGQGTGELFF. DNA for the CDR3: TGTGCCAGCAGCCTCGGACAGGGGACCGGGGAGCTGTTTTTT.

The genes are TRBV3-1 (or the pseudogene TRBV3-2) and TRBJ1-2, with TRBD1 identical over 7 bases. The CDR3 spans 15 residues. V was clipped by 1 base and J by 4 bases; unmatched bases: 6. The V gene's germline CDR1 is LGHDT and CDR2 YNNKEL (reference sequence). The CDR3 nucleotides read TGTGCCAGCAGCCAAGCAGGGGGAAACATCTATGGCTACACCTTC. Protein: CASSQAGGNIYGYTF.

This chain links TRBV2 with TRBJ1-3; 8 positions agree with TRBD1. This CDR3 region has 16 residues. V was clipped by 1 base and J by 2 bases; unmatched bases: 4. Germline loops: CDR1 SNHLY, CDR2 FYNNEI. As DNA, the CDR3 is TGTGCCAGCAGTGAAGGGACAGGGAGGGCTGGAAACACCATATATTTT. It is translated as CASSEGTGRAGNTIYF.

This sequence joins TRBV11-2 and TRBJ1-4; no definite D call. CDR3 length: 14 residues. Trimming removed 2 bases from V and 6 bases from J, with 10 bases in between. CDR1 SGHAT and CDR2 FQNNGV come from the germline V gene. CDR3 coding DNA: TGTGCCAGCAGCTTAATAGGGAGATATGAAAAACTGTTTTTT. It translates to CASSLIGRYEKLFF. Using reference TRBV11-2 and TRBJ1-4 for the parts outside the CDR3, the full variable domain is EAGVAQSPRYKIIEKRQSVAFWCNPISGHATLYWYQQILGQGPKLLIQFQNNGVVDDSQLPKDRFSAERLKGVDSTLKIQPAKLEDSAVYLCASSLIGRYEKLFFGSGTQLSVL.

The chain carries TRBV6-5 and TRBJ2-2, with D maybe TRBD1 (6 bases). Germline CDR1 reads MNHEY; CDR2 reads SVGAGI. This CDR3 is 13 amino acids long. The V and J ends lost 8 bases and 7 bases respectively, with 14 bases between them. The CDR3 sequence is CASADRDIGELFF. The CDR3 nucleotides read TGTGCCAGCGCGGACCGGGACATCGGGGAGCTGTTTTTT.